The 10 T cell receptor beta chains below were found in one sample sequenced in a study of early T cells in non-severe SARS-CoV-2 infection. In TCRdb, the 5' RACE reads were re-called with MiXCR into one record per CDR3 protein. Of under 85,000 distinct CDR3 sequences in the sample, roughly 13% were seen once. Sequencing was carried out using whole blood. These receptors all come from an adult who was a healthcare worker with PCR-confirmed SARS-CoV-2 infection or an uninfected control (not recorded which).

This clonotype came up many times. The CDR3 does not end in the conserved phenylalanine or tryptophan, so this is likely a read error. The gene calls are TRBV7-6 and TRBJ1-1, with D unresolved. Germline V lookup: CDR1 SGHVS, CDR2 FNYEAQ. The CDR3 runs to 12 residues. V lost 5 bases, J lost 10 bases, and 14 bases lay in between. In DNA, the CDR3 is TGTGCCAGCAGCCCTATTTTGGGTGCAGCTTTCTCT. Its translation is CASSPILGAAFS.

This CDR3 reads CASSWSSGGGGTDTQYF. DNA of the CDR3: TGTGCCAGTAGTTGGTCCTCCGGCGGAGGGGGCACAGATACGCAGTATTTT. The chain links TRBV19 to TRBJ2-3, with a weak D call TRBD2 (6 bases). The CDR3 contains 17 residues. With 5 bases removed from V and 1 base from J, the gap between germline ends came to 19 bases. The V gene's germline CDR1 is LNHDA and CDR2 SQIVND (reference sequence).

This clonotype was observed many times. The chain couples TRBV20-1 to TRBJ1-4; perhaps TRBD1 as D (5 bases). The CDR3 covers 13 residues. V was cut by 0 bases and J by 10 bases, with 12 bases left in between. Germline V lookup: CDR1 DFQATT, CDR2 SNEGSKA (reference sequence). CDR3 protein: CSARDLQRGKLFF. The CDR3 DNA sequence: TGCAGTGCTAGAGATCTACAGAGGGGAAAACTGTTTTTT.

The genes are TRBV2 and TRBJ1-4; D remains unclear. Germline V lookup: CDR1 SNHLY, CDR2 FYNNEI. This CDR3 spans 11 amino acids. V lost 6 bases and J lost 4, with 3 bases in between. CDR3 amino acids: CASRFNEKLFF. As DNA, the CDR3 is TGTGCCAGCAGATTTAATGAAAAACTGTTTTTT.

This clonotype has more than one count but fewer than ten. The chain joins TRBV7-2 to TRBJ1-6; D remains unclear. The CDR3 has 16 amino acids. Germline lookup yields CDR1 SGHTA and CDR2 FQGNSA. V was clipped by 7 bases and J by 6 bases, with 19 bases between them. The CDR3 loop is CASTHATVGGNSPLHF. For the CDR3, the DNA is TGTGCCAGCACACACGCCACGGTGGGTGGTAATTCACCCCTCCACTTT.

The chain uses TRBV29-1 and TRBJ2-4, with 7 positions matching TRBD2. This CDR3 is 13 amino acids long. CDR1 SQVTM and CDR2 ANQGSEA come from the germline V gene. V was pared by 3 bases and J by 3 bases, with 2 bases of the junction left unmatched. The DNA of the CDR3 is TGCAGCGTTGAGGGCGGGAGCAAAAACATTCAGTACTTC. This translates into CSVEGGSKNIQYF.

The rearrangement links TRBV6-5 to TRBJ1-6; no clear D gene. Germline CDR1 MNHEY, CDR2 SVGAGI. V was pared by 7 bases and J by 6 bases, with 22 bases between. This CDR3 has 17 residues. The CDR3 bases are TGTGCCAGCACAAGAAAAGCGGGCTTGGGTATTAATTCACCCCTCCACTTT. Translation gives CASTRKAGLGINSPLHF.

The V call is TRBV5-6, the J call TRBJ1-1, with 8 bases aligning to TRBD1. Losses at the gene ends were 4 bases for V and 3 bases for J; bases not matched to a gene: 11. The CDR3 length is 16 residues. Germline V CDR1 and CDR2: SGHDT, YYEEEE. The CDR3 protein is CASSPQGASRDTEAFF. CDR3 bases: TGTGCCAGCAGCCCCCAGGGGGCGTCTCGGGACACTGAAGCTTTCTTT.

This clonotype was counted many times. This sequence joins TRBV12-3 or TRBV12-4 and TRBJ1-2, with 7 positions matching TRBD1. Trimming cost V 7 bases and J 7 bases; bases outside gene matches: 9. The CDR3 covers 13 residues. The CDR3 sequence is CASKGRGFIGYTF. CDR3 nucleotides: TGTGCCAGCAAAGGCAGGGGGTTTATTGGCTACACCTTC.

This clonotype was seen at least ten times. The V and J genes are TRBV29-1 and TRBJ2-2; D perhaps matches TRBD1 (6 bases). Trimming removed 4 bases from V and 3 bases from J, with 9 bases in between. CDR1 and CDR2 (germline): SQVTM, ANQGSEA. The CDR3 has 13 amino acids. CDR3 DNA: TGCAGCGTTGGACAGGCGTACACCGGGGAGCTGTTTTTT. Translating gives CSVGQAYTGELFF.